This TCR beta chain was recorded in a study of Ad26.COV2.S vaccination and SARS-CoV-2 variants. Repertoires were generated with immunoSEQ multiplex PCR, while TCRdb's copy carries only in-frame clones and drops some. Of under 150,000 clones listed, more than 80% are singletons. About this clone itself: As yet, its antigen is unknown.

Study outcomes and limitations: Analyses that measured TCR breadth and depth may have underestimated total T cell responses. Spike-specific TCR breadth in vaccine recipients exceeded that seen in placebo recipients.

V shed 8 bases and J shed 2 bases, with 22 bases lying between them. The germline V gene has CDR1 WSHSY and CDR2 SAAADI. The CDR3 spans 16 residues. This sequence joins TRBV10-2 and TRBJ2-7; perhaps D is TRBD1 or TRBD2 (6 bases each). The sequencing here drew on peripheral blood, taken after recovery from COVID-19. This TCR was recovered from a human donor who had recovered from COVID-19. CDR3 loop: CASRPVYDRGAYEQYF. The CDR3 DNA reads TGCGCCAGCCGACCCGTTTACGATAGGGGGGCCTACGAGCAGTACTTC.